A single sample is the source of the 26 T cell receptor beta chains below, sequenced in a study of regulatory T cells in long-lasting Graves disease (dated by TCRdb to 2020 to 2022). Library method: multiplex PCR. Sequenced using an Illumina HiSeq 4000. CDR3 regions were amplified by Arm-PCR with iRepertoire HTBI primers to construct TCR beta libraries. TCRdb reran the public reads through fastp at Q25 and MiXCR, keeping productive beta chains. Identical CDR3 proteins give one entry, which carries the most common genes and DNA. Across this sample there are about 430,000 distinct CDR3 sequences, with around 20% seen only once. In total, the top ten clones hold 14% of the sample. The sample's time point label is to be understood as: persistent/refractory GD, antithyroid drugs over 5 years with positive TRAb. For both TCR sequencing and RNA sequencing, RNA was extracted from PBMCs using TRIzol. Sequenced here: peripheral blood mononuclear cells (PBMCs), sampled when the disease was refractory, from a patient treated with antithyroid drugs. The receptors derive from a female donor with Graves disease.

This clonotype occurred many times. J is TRBJ2-7 and V is TRBV7-2, with D perhaps matching TRBD1 (5 bases). The germline V and J ends were trimmed by 5 bases and 3 bases, with 11 bases remaining between them. This CDR3 comprises 13 residues. CDR1 and CDR2 (germline): SGHTA, FQGNSA. CDR3 sequence (DNA): TGTGCCAGCAGCGCCGAGACAGACTACGAGCAGTACTTC. This translates into CASSAETDYEQYF.

This clonotype was observed at least ten times. The chain couples TRBV19 to TRBJ2-7; TRBD1 aligns across 9 bases. The length of the CDR3 is 14 residues. Germline assignment: CDR1 LNHDA and CDR2 SQIVND (reference sequence). Germline trimming cut 3 bases from V and 5 bases from J; bases unmatched to any gene: 5. The CDR3 sequence: CASSIAGTGNEQYF. CDR3 nucleotides: TGTGCCAGTAGTATCGCCGGGACAGGGAACGAGCAGTACTTC.

The chain carries TRBV29-1 and TRBJ2-5, with D possibly being TRBD2 (7 bases). Germline CDR1 SQVTM, CDR2 ANQGSEA. V dropped 0 bases and J dropped 2 bases, with 16 bases sitting between them. The CDR3 is made up of 16 amino acids. In DNA, the CDR3 is TGCAGCGTTGAAGATGGGGGCGGGGGCAAACAAGAGACCCAGTACTTC. Translated: CSVEDGGGGKQETQYF.

This clonotype occurred many times. J is TRBJ2-5 and V is TRBV29-1, with 9 positions matching TRBD1. The germline CDR1 and CDR2 sequences are SQVTM and ANQGSEA. CDR3 length: 14 residues. V was clipped by 3 bases and J by 6 bases; unmatched bases: 8. The CDR3 coding sequence is TGCAGCGTTGACTTGGACAGGGGCGGGAAGACCCAGTACTTC. This gives the protein CSVDLDRGGKTQYF.

This clonotype was observed a few times. J is TRBJ2-5 and V is TRBV5-6; possible D gene TRBD1, 6 bases. The CDR3 has 15 residues. The V gene lost 4 bases and the J gene lost 4 bases, with 17 bases spanning the gap. Germline assignment: CDR1 SGHDT and CDR2 YYEEEE. CDR3 protein: CASSPRGSGPETQYF. CDR3 DNA sequence: TGTGCCAGCAGCCCCAGGGGTTCAGGGCCAGAGACCCAGTACTTC.

This clonotype was counted at least ten times. The V call is TRBV6-2 or TRBV6-3, the J call TRBJ2-6; no clear D. The V gene's germline CDR1 is MNHEY and CDR2 SVGEGT. V shed 6 bases and J shed 0 bases, with 18 bases lying between them. The CDR3 runs 18 residues. In DNA, the CDR3 is TGTGCCAGCAGCCTTATAGGTCTTGCGCACTCTGGGGCCAACGTCCTGACTTTC. As protein: CASSLIGLAHSGANVLTF.

As to this clonotype: A much larger clone differs by one base, so this may be a read error. This sequence joins TRBV28 and TRBJ2-7; D possibly matches TRBD1 or TRBD2 (6 bases each). Looked up from germline, CDR1 is MDHEN and CDR2 is SYDVKM. The CDR3 is 12 amino acids. The CDR3 DNA follows: TGTGCCAGCAGTTTCCCCGGGGGCGAGCAGAACTTC. This gives the protein CASSFPGGEQNF.

This clonotype appeared many times. The chain employs TRBV6-1 and TRBJ2-5; TRBD1 might be the D (5 bases). The V and J ends lost 6 bases and 2 bases respectively, with 19 bases between them. Germline V gene lookup returns CDR1 MNHNS and CDR2 SASEGT. CDR3 size: 16 residues. CDR3 sequence: CASRVDSTRGQETQYF. The CDR3 DNA reads TGTGCCAGCAGAGTCGACAGTACTCGTGGTCAAGAGACCCAGTACTTC.

As DNA, the CDR3 is TGTGCCAGCAGTTCCGTGTCGGCCAGTAGCACAGATACGCAGTATTTT. Its translation is CASSSVSASSTDTQYF. The rearrangement uses TRBV28 and TRBJ2-3; unclear D gene. Germline loops: CDR1 MDHEN, CDR2 SYDVKM. This CDR3 contains 16 residues. V dropped 4 bases and J dropped 0 bases, with 14 bases sitting between them.

This clonotype appeared many times. The chain is built from TRBV3-1 and TRBJ2-5; D gene unclear. Germline CDR1 and CDR2: LGHDT and YNNKEL (reference sequence). The CDR3 extends over 14 amino acids. Trimming pared 0 bases from V and 5 bases from J, leaving 10 bases between. This CDR3 is CASSQDSRPETQYF. The CDR3 bases are TGTGCCAGCAGCCAAGATTCCAGGCCCGAGACCCAGTACTTC.

Many counts were recorded for this clonotype. The chain uses TRBV13 and TRBJ2-7, with 10 bases lining up with TRBD2. Trimming cost V 0 bases and J 5 bases; bases outside gene matches: 4. Per germline, CDR1 PRHDT and CDR2 FYEKMQ (reference sequence). The CDR3 totals 15 residues. The CDR3 coding sequence is TGTGCCAGCAGCTTAGGCCGGCTAGCGGGAGACGAGCAGTACTTC. This codes for CASSLGRLAGDEQYF.

In this sample, this clonotype turned up many times. CDR3 sequence reads: CASILDRGPYGYTF. The CDR3 bases are TGTGCCAGCATCCTCGACAGGGGACCCTATGGCTACACCTTC. The chain joins TRBV2 to TRBJ1-2; 8 bases are shared with TRBD1. The trim removed 7 bases at V and 4 bases at J, leaving 8 bases unmatched. The germline V gene encodes CDR1 SNHLY and CDR2 FYNNEI. The CDR3 runs to 14 residues.

The chain links TRBV20-1 to TRBJ1-5; no clear D. The CDR3 is made up of 15 amino acids. Germline CDR1 is DFQATT and CDR2 is SNEGSKA (reference sequence). V lost 3 bases and J 3 bases, leaving 15 bases between the germline ends. The CDR3 loop reads CSASLTNGLNQPQHF. In DNA, the CDR3 is TGCAGTGCTAGCCTGACCAACGGGCTCAATCAGCCCCAGCATTTT.

This clonotype came up a few times. The rearrangement joins TRBV28 to TRBJ1-6; D ambiguous. This CDR3 spans 14 amino acids. Trimming took 3 bases from V and 7 from J, leaving 10 bases between them. Germline V gene lookup returns CDR1 MDHEN and CDR2 SYDVKM. The CDR3 region is CASSFVTVNSPLHF. The CDR3 DNA is TGTGCCAGCAGTTTCGTGACGGTGAATTCACCCCTCCACTTT.

This clonotype was seen ten or more times. This chain uses TRBV6-1 with TRBJ1-1; D is uncertain. Between the trimmed V and J ends, which lost 8 bases and 4 bases, there was a span of 11 bases. The CDR3 spans 12 residues. CDR1 is MNHNS, CDR2 SASEGT, per germline. The CDR3 region is CASRLGATEAFF. The CDR3 region has the DNA TGTGCCAGCCGCCTGGGTGCCACTGAAGCTTTCTTT.

The genes are TRBV6-1 and TRBJ2-1; D remains unclear. The CDR3 totals 13 residues. V was cut by 8 bases and J by 2 bases, with 10 bases left in between. Looked up from germline, CDR1 is MNHNS and CDR2 is SASEGT. The CDR3 here is CASGGLTYNEQFF. DNA of the CDR3: TGTGCCAGCGGTGGGCTAACCTACAATGAGCAGTTCTTC.

This chain links TRBV12-3 or TRBV12-4 with TRBJ1-3; D uncertain. Between the trimmed V and J ends, which lost 5 bases and 0 bases, there was a span of 14 bases. This CDR3 comprises 16 residues. The chain's CDR3 is CASSPRATSSGNTIYF. CDR3 bases: TGTGCCAGCAGTCCTCGAGCCACCAGCTCTGGAAACACCATATATTTT.

The sample holds many counts of this clonotype. The chain carries TRBV20-1 and TRBJ2-1; weak D call: TRBD2 (6 bases). Germline lookup yields CDR1 DFQATT and CDR2 SNEGSKA (reference sequence). The CDR3 has 15 amino acids. V dropped 5 bases and J dropped 9 bases, with 23 bases sitting between them. The CDR3 region is CSARERALRGGEQFF. Here the CDR3 DNA reads TGCAGTGCTCGGGAGCGGGCCCTCCGCGGAGGTGAGCAGTTCTTC.

Ten or more counts support this clonotype. The rearrangement joins TRBV5-1 to TRBJ2-7, with TRBD2 matching over 8 bases. CDR3 size: 17 residues. Trimming at V came to 0 bases and at J to 1 base, leaving 9 bases not matched to a gene. Germline assignment: CDR1 SGHRS and CDR2 YFSETQ. The CDR3 DNA reads TGCGCCAGCAGCTTGGATACAAGCGGGAGCTCGTCCTACGAGCAGTACTTC. Its protein product is CASSLDTSGSSSYEQYF.

This clonotype was seen repeatedly, ten times or more. The chain carries TRBV7-8 and TRBJ1-1; the D gene is possibly TRBD1 (5 bases). V was trimmed by 7 bases and J by 1 base, leaving 10 bases between them. The CDR3 consists of 13 residues. The germline CDR1 and CDR2 sequences are SGHVS and FQNEAQ. CDR3 region: CASIPTGNTEAFF. CDR3 DNA: TGTGCCAGCATCCCTACAGGGAACACTGAAGCTTTCTTT.

This clonotype came up a few times. V usage is TRBV6-5 and J usage is TRBJ1-3; D is undetermined. The CDR3 is 17 residues long. Per germline, CDR1 MNHEY and CDR2 SVGAGI. V was trimmed by 0 bases and J by 4 bases, leaving 16 bases between them. This CDR3 reads CASSYSQSGNLGNTIYF. CDR3 nucleotides: TGTGCCAGCAGTTACTCGCAGTCGGGGAACCTCGGAAACACCATATATTTT.

This clonotype has ten or more counts. V and J are TRBV6-1 and TRBJ2-7; 12 positions agree with TRBD2. The CDR3 length is 16 residues. Germline CDR1 and CDR2: MNHNS and SASEGT. V lost 6 bases, J lost 5 bases, and 11 bases stayed unmatched. The CDR3 sequence is CASSDRTSGIGDEQYF. As DNA, the CDR3 is TGTGCCAGCAGCGATCGGACTAGCGGGATAGGTGACGAGCAGTACTTC.

This clonotype was observed at least ten times. The chain couples TRBV24-1 to TRBJ2-5; D is undetermined. This CDR3 is built from 12 residues. Deletions cut 5 bases from V and 3 bases from J, with 6 bases between. Germline CDR1 reads KGHDR; CDR2 reads SFDVKD. CDR3 DNA sequence: TGTGCCACCAGTGGGGGTGAAGAGACCCAGTACTTC. Its translation is CATSGGEETQYF.

This chain links TRBV5-1 with TRBJ2-5; 10 bases match TRBD1. Unmatched junction bases numbered 4, after V lost 5 bases and J lost 3 bases. This CDR3 region has 14 residues. Germline V gene sequence: CDR1 SGHRS, CDR2 YFSETQ. CDR3 sequence reads: CASRTTGGEETQYF. The CDR3 nucleotides read TGCGCCAGCAGAACGACAGGGGGCGAAGAGACCCAGTACTTC.

This clonotype was recorded many times. V and J are TRBV2 and TRBJ2-2; TRBD2 is a possible D gene (6 bases). Germline assignment: CDR1 SNHLY and CDR2 FYNNEI. This CDR3 is 14 amino acids long. V lost 6 bases and J 5 bases, leaving 13 bases between the germline ends. The CDR3 sequence is CASSSRSGTGELFF. As DNA, the CDR3 is TGTGCCAGCAGCTCCCGGAGCGGGACCGGGGAGCTGTTTTTT.

This clonotype was counted at least ten times. V gene TRBV28 combines with J gene TRBJ1-6, with D unclear. Germline V gene lookup returns CDR1 MDHEN and CDR2 SYDVKM. Trimming took 5 bases from V and 2 from J, leaving 16 bases between them. The CDR3 is 17 amino acids. DNA of the CDR3: TGTGCCAGCAGTGCCGGAGTTAGAGGCCCCTATAATTCACCCCTCCACTTT. It yields the protein CASSAGVRGPYNSPLHF. The full variable domain, in which reference TRBV28 and TRBJ1-6 provide the parts outside the CDR3, is DVKVTQSSRYLVKRTGEKVFLECVQDMDHENMFWYRQDPGLGLRLIYFSYDVKMKEKGDIPEGYSVSREKKERFSLILESASTNQTSMYLCASSAGVRGPYNSPLHFGNGTRLTVT.